This T cell receptor beta chain was identified in a study of memory CD8 T cells in hepatitis C reinfection. Background on the study: Reinfection meant HCV RNA positivity after two negatives ≥60 days apart.

Time point in this sample: peak reinfection, 3 to 8 weeks after reinfection detection. No in vitro expansion preceded TCR sequencing of the sorted cells. Donors were people who inject drugs in the Montreal HEPCO cohort. A couple of donors provided sorted CD3+ CD8+ CD45RO- naive CD8 T cells at all three reinfection time points. Generated by immunoSEQ multiplex PCR, the TCRdb table keeps only in-frame clones and is missing some. Of fewer than 50,000 clones in the sample, approximately 90% were seen once. The specimen was naive CD8+ T cells sorted from blood. This TCR was sampled from a man aged 18-30 years with hepatitis C virus infection.

The CDR3 DNA reads TGTGCCAGCAGCCTCTACGAGACAGGGACCCGTAACACCGGGGAGCTGTTTTTT. This sequence encodes CASSLYETGTRNTGELFF. V is TRBV7-8 and J is TRBJ2-2; 7 bases fit TRBD1. This CDR3 is 18 amino acids long. Losses at the gene ends were 5 bases for V and 2 bases for J; bases not matched to a gene: 14. Germline CDR1 and CDR2: SGHVS and FQNEAQ.